This record concerns one TCR beta chain sequence. Its antigen is not known. The data derive from a study of CD8 T cells in ankylosing spondylitis. Study outcomes and limitations: Among TCR beta sequences, a motif of roughly 8 highly homologous variants appeared characteristic of ankylosing spondylitis blood. Disease-linked clones, CD8+, were relatively rare in peripheral blood.

Quantitative 5'-RACE with molecular barcodes was used to make the TCR beta libraries. Via MiXCR, TCRdb re-called the 5' RACE reads, giving one row per CDR3 protein. The table lists approximately 260,000 distinct CDR3 sequences, more than 15% of them singletons, with approximately 32% in the top ten. The V segment lost 5 bases and the J segment 6 bases; nucleotides outside the gene matches: 7. This CDR3 is built from 14 residues. Germline assignment: CDR1 DFQATT and CDR2 SNEGSKA (reference sequence). The sample comprised blood, either unsorted or a sorted T cell fraction (not recorded which). V is TRBV20-1 and J is TRBJ2-1; TRBD1 matches 10 bases. The receptor comes from a male donor with ankylosing spondylitis or in good health (not recorded which). CDR3 nucleotides: TGCAGTGCTGAGGGGACAGGGGAGTTCAATGAGCAGTTCTTC. This sequence encodes CSAEGTGEFNEQFF.